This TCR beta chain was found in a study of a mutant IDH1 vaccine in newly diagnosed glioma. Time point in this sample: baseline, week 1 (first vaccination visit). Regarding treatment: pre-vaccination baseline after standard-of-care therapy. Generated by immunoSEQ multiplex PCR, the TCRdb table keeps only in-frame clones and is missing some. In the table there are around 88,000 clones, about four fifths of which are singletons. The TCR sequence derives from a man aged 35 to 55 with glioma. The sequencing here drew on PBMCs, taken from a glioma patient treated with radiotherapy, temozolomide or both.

CDR3 nucleotide sequence: TGTGCCAGCACCCTGCGGGGGGGGATCTATGAGCAGTTCTTC. Translation: CASTLRGGIYEQFF. The chain couples TRBV7-2 to TRBJ2-1; TRBD2 aligns across 9 bases. Germline V gene data show CDR1 as SGHTA and CDR2 as FQGNSA. The CDR3 loop spans 14 amino acids. J gave up 8 bases and V 7 bases, and 9 bases lay outside the gene matches. The whole variable domain, filled in from reference TRBV7-2 and TRBJ2-1, reads GAGVSQSPSNKVTEKGKDVELRCDPISGHTALYWYRQSLGQGLEFLIYFQGNSAPDKSGLPSDRFSAERTGGSVSTLTIQRTQQEDSAVYLCASTLRGGIYEQFFGPGTRLTVL.